This is a list of T cell receptor beta chains from one sample in a study of blood T cell repertoires in COVID-19. TCRdb's table, derived via immunoSEQ multiplex PCR, lists solely in-frame clones and lacks some. Of 260,000 or so clones listed, about nine tenths are singletons. The sample was PBMCs or T cells enriched from blood (not recorded which). These receptor sequences come from a man aged 18 to 29 who had recovered from COVID-19. Each CDR3 is given with its conserved first and last residue. A D gene is named only where the DNA matches it firmly. Expanded clones get a size class; other rows say once, few or many, or leave the size out.

>once|TRBV19|TRBD2|TRBJ2-5
TGTGCCAGTAGCCCGACTAGGACTAGCGGCCAAGAGACCCAGTACTTC
CASSPTRTSGQETQYF
>NA|TRBV11-3|NA|TRBJ2-7
TGTGCCAGCAGCACCTTTACAGGTCGAGGCCGACACGAGCAGTACTTC
CASSTFTGRGRHEQYF
>NA|TRBV11-3|TRBD1|TRBJ2-2
TGTGCCAGCAGCGTCCGGGACAGGGTAAAGGCCGGGGAGCTGTTTTTT
CASSVRDRVKAGELFF
>NA|TRBV7-9|TRBD1|TRBJ1-1
TGTGCCAGCAGCCCGGGACAGGGTTGGCAGGGCACTGAAGCTTTCTTT
CASSPGQGWQGTEAFF
>NA|TRBV13|NA|TRBJ1-3
TGTGCCAGCAGCTTCCCGGGACAAGGAAACACCATATATTTT
CASSFPGQGNTIYF
>NA|TRBV30|TRBD1|TRBJ2-5
TGTGCCTGGAGTCCCTCCGGGGGACAGGGGGCGGGGGAGACCCAGTACTTC
CAWSPSGGQGAGETQYF
>NA|TRBV7-2|TRBD1|TRBJ1-2
TGTGCCAGCAGCTTAGTTGCCAGGGGGCTCTATGGCTACACCTTC
CASSLVARGLYGYTF
>NA|TRBV5-1|NA|TRBJ2-2
TGCGCCAGCAGCTTGGGTGCGGGCGGGAACACCGGGGAGCTGTTTTTT
CASSLGAGGNTGELFF
>NA|TRBV3-1/TRBV3-2|TRBD2|TRBJ2-3
TGTGCCAGCAGCCAAGATTCTAGCGGGAGGGTGCAGTATTTT
CASSQDSSGRVQYF
>few|TRBV3-1/TRBV3-2|NA|TRBJ2-7
TGTGCCAGCAGCCCCCGGACAGTCCTCTACGAGCAGTACTTC
CASSPRTVLYEQYF
>once|TRBV6-5|NA|TRBJ1-2
TGTGCCAGCAGTTATAGGCCCCGGGACAGCTACACCTTC
CASSYRPRDSYTF
>NA|TRBV14|NA|TRBJ2-3
TGTGCCAGCAGCCAAGAAATACACCGCCGCACAGATACGCAGTATTTT
CASSQEIHRRTDTQYF
>NA|TRBV3-1/TRBV3-2|TRBD2|TRBJ2-5
TGTGCCAGCGGCAATAGCGGGGGGGGAGAGACCCAGTACTTC
CASGNSGGGETQYF
>NA|TRBV5-5|TRBD1|TRBJ2-7
TGTGCCAGCAGCTTGTTTGGGACAGGGGGATACGAGCAGTACTTC
CASSLFGTGGYEQYF
>NA|TRBV7-6|TRBD2|TRBJ2-5
TGTGCCAGCAGCTTTCATTTGTCGGGGGGCCAAGAGACCCAGTACTTC
CASSFHLSGGQETQYF
>NA|TRBV23-1|TRBD1|TRBJ2-1
TGCGCCAGCCACCGGGACAGGGGAAGCTCCTACAATGAGCAGTTCTTC
CASHRDRGSSYNEQFF
>NA|TRBV30|NA|TRBJ1-2
TGTGCCTGGAGCATGGGCCCGGGAGGTGGCTACACCTTC
CAWSMGPGGGYTF
>NA|TRBV27|TRBD2|TRBJ2-1
TGTGCCAGCAGCATACCAACGGGACTAGCGGGGGTAAAGCAGTTCTTC
CASSIPTGLAGVKQFF
>NA|TRBV30|NA|TRBJ1-1
TGTGCCTGGAATTTTCCCCAGAACACTGAAGCTTTCTTT
CAWNFPQNTEAFF
>NA|TRBV25-1|NA|TRBJ2-1
TGTGCCAGCAGTGACTTTGAGCAGTTCTTC
CASSDFEQFF
>NA|TRBV6-1|NA|TRBJ2-2
TGTGCCAGCAGTGAAGGGGGGCGCCCCGACTCAACCGGGGAGCTGTTTTTT
CASSEGGRPDSTGELFF
>NA|TRBV5-1|NA|TRBJ1-1
TGCGCCAGCAGCTTGATGCCGACAGGAAGTTCGAACACTGAAGCTTTCTTT
CASSLMPTGSSNTEAFF
>NA|TRBV10-3|TRBD1|TRBJ2-5
TGTGCCATCAGCCCAGACAGGGGTTTCGGAGAGACCCAGTACTTC
CAISPDRGFGETQYF
>NA|TRBV7-2|TRBD1|TRBJ1-1
TGTGCCAGCAGCTTGACAGGGGGCGCTGGGTCCACTGAAGCTTTCTTT
CASSLTGGAGSTEAFF
>NA|TRBV7-8|TRBD2|TRBJ2-1
TGTGCCAGCAGCCCGAGACCGAGCGGGGGGTGGTTCTTC
CASSPRPSGGWFF
>NA|TRBV7-8|TRBD1|TRBJ2-7
TGTGCCAGCAGCCCCTATCGGACAGGATCCTACGAGCAGTACTTC
CASSPYRTGSYEQYF
>NA|TRBV7-9|NA|TRBJ2-2
TGTGCCAGCAGCTTGATGAGGCCGGCGACCGGGGAGCTGTTTTTT
CASSLMRPATGELFF
>NA|TRBV19|TRBD1|TRBJ1-1
TGTGCCAGTAACCGGGACAGGGGGCGGACTGAAGCTTTCTTT
CASNRDRGRTEAFF
>NA|TRBV3-1/TRBV3-2|TRBD2|TRBJ2-7
TGTGCCAGCAGCCTGTCTAGCGGGGCGTACGAGCAGTACTTC
CASSLSSGAYEQYF
>once|TRBV3-1/TRBV3-2|NA|TRBJ2-2
TGTGCCAGCAGCCAAGATATGGAGTTCGCCGGGGAGCTGTTTTTT
CASSQDMEFAGELFF
>NA|TRBV14|TRBD2|TRBJ2-1
TGTGCCAGCAGCCAAGAGTGGCTAGCGGGAGGAGGGGGTGAGCAGTTCTTC
CASSQEWLAGGGGEQFF
>NA|TRBV13|TRBD1|TRBJ1-2
TGTGCCAGCAGCCAAGGGGGCTCTGGCTACACCTTC
CASSQGGSGYTF
>once|TRBV4-1|TRBD1|TRBJ2-1
TGCGCCAGCAGCCAAGATCGGACAGGGCGATACAATGAGCAGTTCTTC
CASSQDRTGRYNEQFF
>NA|TRBV7-8|TRBD2|TRBJ2-7
TGTGCCAGCAGCTTAGGGGGAGGGCTGGTCGAGCAGTACTTC
CASSLGGGLVEQYF
>once|TRBV25-1|TRBD1|TRBJ2-7
TGTGCCAGCAGCACAGGGGTAACCTACGAGCAGTACTTC
CASSTGVTYEQYF
>few|TRBV10-3|TRBD1|TRBJ1-2
TGTGCCATCAGCCCAGACAGGGTGGGTGGCTACACCTTC
CAISPDRVGGYTF
>NA|TRBV11-2|NA|TRBJ1-2
TGTGCCAGCAGCTTAGCATCCAAGGGGCATGGCTACACCTTC
CASSLASKGHGYTF
>NA|TRBV11-2|TRBD1|TRBJ2-2
TGTGCCAGCAGCCTAGGGGACAGAAGCACCGGGGAGCTGTTTTTT
CASSLGDRSTGELFF
>NA|TRBV27|TRBD2|TRBJ2-1
TGTGCCAGCAGTTCCTTCCCCCTAGCGGGAGCTTCGATTTCACATGAGCAGTTCTTC
CASSSFPLAGASISHEQFF
>NA|TRBV7-9|TRBD1|TRBJ2-7
TGTGCCAGCAGCAAAAGGGAGGGGGGACAGGGACCCCTGGACGAGCAGTACTTC
CASSKREGGQGPLDEQYF
>NA|TRBV7-2|TRBD1|TRBJ1-1
TGTGCCAGCAGCTTAGCGGCCACAGGGGGCACTGAAGCTTTCTTT
CASSLAATGGTEAFF
>once|TRBV27|NA|TRBJ1-5
TGTGCCAGCAGTAATTACAGGGAGAATCAGCCCCAGCATTTT
CASSNYRENQPQHF
>few|TRBV5-5|NA|TRBJ1-2
TGTGCCAGCAGCCAAGGACTTAACTATGGCTACACCTTC
CASSQGLNYGYTF
>NA|TRBV9|TRBD2|TRBJ2-3
TGTGCCAGTGGGCTAGCGGTTAGCACAGATACGCAGTATTTT
CASGLAVSTDTQYF
>few|TRBV2|NA|TRBJ1-2
TGTGCCAGCAGTGAATCAGCTAACTATGGCTACACCTTC
CASSESANYGYTF
>few|TRBV5-5|NA|TRBJ1-5
TGTGCCAGCAGCCTCACAAACGGCAATCAGCCCCAGCATTTT
CASSLTNGNQPQHF
>NA|TRBV27|NA|TRBJ1-4
TGTGCCAGCAGTAAGGCGACTTGGGAAAAACTGTTTTTT
CASSKATWEKLFF
>few|TRBV5-1|NA|TRBJ1-1
TGCGCCAGCAGCTTGCCTGTTTCGAACACTGAAGCTTTCTTT
CASSLPVSNTEAFF
>once|TRBV7-3|TRBD2|TRBJ2-1
TGTGCCAGCAGCCCAACTAGCGGGTCCTACAATGAGCAGTTCTTC
CASSPTSGSYNEQFF
>NA|TRBV5-1|TRBD2|TRBJ2-3
TGCGCCAGCAGCCGAGGACTAGCGGGGGGGCCTATGGATAGCACAGATACGCAGTATTTT
CASSRGLAGGPMDSTDTQYF
>NA|TRBV5-6|NA|TRBJ1-4
TGTGCCAGCAGCTGGTCCCGTTTGAGGAGGGAGAGAGAAAAACTGTTTTTT
CASSWSRLRREREKLFF
>few|TRBV29-1|NA|TRBJ2-7
TGCAGCGCCCGGGGAAGCTCCTACGAGCAGTACTTC
CSARGSSYEQYF
>NA|TRBV27|TRBD1|TRBJ1-6
TGTGCCAGCAGTTCCCGAAAGGGGACAGGGCCTAATTCACCCCTCCACTTT
CASSSRKGTGPNSPLHF
>NA|TRBV7-8|NA|TRBJ2-3
TGTGCCAGCAGCTTAGGGCTAGGCACAGATACGCAGTATTTT
CASSLGLGTDTQYF